This T cell receptor beta chain was identified during a study of blood T cell repertoires in COVID-19. Whole-study context: Sample material is recorded as cDNA or gDNA derived from T cells, B-cell-depleted T cells, or PBMCs.

Libraries were prepared by immunoSEQ multiplex PCR; TCRdb keeps only in-frame clonotypes and omits some of them. The repertoire consists of hundreds of thousands of clones, with roughly 90% occurring once and the leading ten covering over 1.5%. The CDR3 extends over 19 amino acids. Germline loops: CDR1 SGHDN, CDR2 FVKESK. V lost 4 bases to trimming and J lost 0 bases; unmatched junction nucleotides: 8. Patients of the Seattle cohort, enrolled during active infection, were followed longitudinally. The rearrangement joins TRBV14 to TRBJ2-2; 13 nucleotides agree with TRBD2. Sequencing was carried out using peripheral blood. The source of this sequence is a woman under 40 with COVID-19, enrolled during active disease. DNA for the CDR3: TGTGCCAGCAGCCGTCTACTAGCGGGGGGGCTTACGAACACCGGGGAGCTGTTTTTT. Translation: CASSRLLAGGLTNTGELFF. The complete variable domain, with remaining parts taken from reference TRBV14 and TRBJ2-2, reads EAGVTQFPSHSVIEKGQTVTLRCDPISGHDNLYWYRRVMGKEIKFLLHFVKESKQDESGMPNNRFLAERTGGTYSTLKVQPAELEDSGVYFCASSRLLAGGLTNTGELFFGEGSRLTVL.